This T cell receptor (beta chain) emerged from a study of blood T cell repertoires in COVID-19. Some clones are missing from TCRdb's copy, which holds only in-frame ones; the method was immunoSEQ multiplex PCR. The sample has hundreds of thousands of clones, approximately 86% seen once. CDR3 length: 14 amino acids. Deletions cut 3 bases from V and 2 bases from J, with 9 bases between. Germline CDR1 and CDR2: SEHNR and FQNEAQ (reference sequence). The gene calls are TRBV7-9 and TRBJ2-3, with a possible D match to TRBD1 (5 bases). The sequenced sample was peripheral blood. This sequence was found in a human donor in a cohort sampled during active COVID-19. CDR3 region: CASSFDRYTDTQYF. The DNA of the CDR3 is TGTGCCAGCAGCTTCGACAGATACACAGATACGCAGTATTTT.